This T cell receptor beta chain was obtained from a study of blood T cells in healthy people across ages. The study's findings and limits: Age showed a roughly linear inverse relationship with TCR beta diversity per million T cells.

CDR1 and CDR2 from the germline V gene are SGHTA and FQGNSA. The CDR3 contains 15 residues. Trimming removed 4 bases from V and 3 bases from J; junction bases left unmatched: 5. Primers used in a second PCR of roughly 7 to 12 cycles were a sample-barcoded 5' primer and a J-beta primer mix. Every molecule of cDNA carried a tag from a template-switch adaptor with 12 random nucleotides. TCRdb recomputed calls from the 5' RACE reads with MiXCR, one row per CDR3 protein. This sample carries approximately 1,700,000 distinct CDR3 sequences, roughly two fifths of them seen once, and the ten largest clones take 23%. Worth noting for this clonotype: Its cognate antigen is unknown.

This TCR was recovered from a human donor in good health. The chain employs TRBV7-2 and TRBJ2-7; 11 positions agree with TRBD2. Sequencing input: blood. For the CDR3, the DNA is TGTGCCAGCAGCTCCCCCCTAGCGGGGGGCTACGAGCAGTACTTC. It encodes CASSSPLAGGYEQYF. The full variable domain, with the rest looked up from reference TRBV7-2 and TRBJ2-7, is GAGVSQSPSNKVTEKGKDVELRCDPISGHTALYWYRQSLGQGLEFLIYFQGNSAPDKSGLPSDRFSAERTGGSVSTLTIQRTQQEDSAVYLCASSSPLAGGYEQYFGPGTRLTVT.